Shown below are 25 T cell receptor beta chains from a single sample sequenced in a study of cytomegalovirus exposure and HLA in healthy donors. 60 Vbeta and 13 Jbeta primers were used in PCR. Profiled with immunoSEQ multiplex PCR; TCRdb holds only in-frame clones, not every one. This table holds roughly 170,000 clones, about 80% found once. The sequencing input was PBMCs. The receptors stem from a man aged 30 to 45 in good health and CMV-seronegative.

The V call is TRBV18, the J call TRBJ2-3; TRBD2 might be the D (5 bases). Germline CDR1 reads KGHSH; CDR2 reads LQKENI. Trimming removed 3 bases from V and 6 bases from J, with 16 bases in between. This CDR3 spans 15 amino acids. The CDR3 protein is CASSPPGLPGDTQYF. As DNA, the CDR3 is TGTGCCAGCTCACCTCCCGGACTCCCGGGGGATACGCAGTATTTT.

This chain connects TRBV6-5 to TRBJ2-2; 7 nucleotides agree with TRBD1. The germline gives CDR1 MNHEY, CDR2 SVGAGI. V trimming: 7 bases; J trimming: 4 bases; junction bases outside the gene matches: 9. The CDR3 covers 15 residues. The CDR3 sequence is CASTSDRAGTGELFF. The DNA of the CDR3 is TGTGCCAGCACTTCCGACAGGGCGGGCACCGGGGAGCTGTTTTTT.

This clone was picked up a small number of times. The chain is built from TRBV4-3 and TRBJ2-2; D gene ambiguous. The germline V gene encodes CDR1 LGHNA and CDR2 YSLEER. This CDR3 has 16 residues. Trimming left V 4 bases short and J 6 bases short, with 18 bases between. CDR3 residues: CASSPTSKRSAGELFF. For the CDR3, the DNA is TGCGCCAGCAGCCCCACATCCAAGAGGTCGGCCGGGGAGCTGTTTTTT.

The V call is TRBV6-5, the J call TRBJ1-2, with TRBD1 identical over 7 bases. Trimming took 5 bases from V and 7 from J; bases not matched to a gene: 7. Germline V CDR1 and CDR2: MNHEY, SVGAGI. CDR3 length: 13 amino acids. CDR3 in amino acids: CASSRRTGRGYTF. The CDR3 DNA reads TGTGCCAGCAGTCGCCGGACAGGTCGTGGCTACACCTTC.

The V gene is TRBV7-3, the J gene TRBJ1-5; D unresolved. CDR1 and CDR2 (germline): SGHTA, FQGTGA. The CDR3 runs to 15 residues. The V end lost 2 bases, the J end lost 6 bases, and 14 bases lay between the germline ends. Here the CDR3 DNA reads TGTGCCAGCAGCTTAGATGGAGAGGCGGGTCAGCCCCAGCATTTT. It translates to CASSLDGEAGQPQHF.

DNA for the CDR3: TGTGCCAGCAGCTTGCTAACGAGCTCCTATAATTCACCCCTCCACTTT. This translates into CASSLLTSSYNSPLHF. The J gene is TRBJ1-6, the V gene TRBV5-6, with D unresolved. CDR1 SGHDT and CDR2 YYEEEE come from the germline V gene. The CDR3 consists of 16 residues. Deletions cut 1 base from V and 0 bases from J, with 8 bases between.

The chain couples TRBV19 to TRBJ2-5, with a tentative D call TRBD1 (5 bases). This CDR3 is 12 amino acids long. Trimming shortened V by 4 bases and J by 9 bases, and 12 bases separated the two germline ends. Per the germline V gene, CDR1 is LNHDA and CDR2 is SQIVND (reference sequence). In DNA, the CDR3 is TGTGCCAGTAGTACAGCCCTAGGGGCCCAGTACTTC. Its protein is CASSTALGAQYF.

The chain is built from TRBV5-1 and TRBJ1-5, with D perhaps matching TRBD1 (6 bases). V was cut by 5 bases and J by 3 bases, with 15 bases left in between. The CDR3 is 15 amino acids. CDR1 and CDR2 from the germline V gene are SGHRS and YFSETQ. The CDR3 region is CASSNSGGANQPQHF. The CDR3 DNA reads as TGCGCCAGCAGTAACTCCGGGGGGGCCAATCAGCCCCAGCATTTT.

The chain employs TRBV6-1 and TRBJ1-5; D gene ambiguous. CDR1 is MNHNS, CDR2 SASEGT, per germline. This CDR3 is built from 11 residues. V gave up 2 bases and J gave up 11 bases, with 7 bases separating them. CDR3 nucleotide sequence: TGTGCCAGCAGTGAATGGAGTTCCCAGCATTTT. Protein product: CASSEWSSQHF.

This clone was picked up a small number of times. The rearrangement joins TRBV11-3 to TRBJ2-1; TRBD2 matches at 9 bases. This CDR3 is built from 14 residues. The germline CDR1 and CDR2 sequences are SGHNT and YENEEA. Trimming took 4 bases from V and 10 from J; bases not matched to a gene: 8. CDR3 in amino acids: CASSSNSGSGEQFF. DNA of the CDR3: TGTGCCAGCAGCTCGAATAGCGGGAGCGGGGAGCAGTTCTTC. Combining the CDR3 with reference TRBV11-3 and TRBJ2-1 gives the whole variable domain EAGVVQSPRYKIIEKKQPVAFWCNPISGHNTLYWYLQNLGQGPELLIRYENEEAVDDSQLPKDRFSAERLKGVDSTLKIQPAELGDSAVYLCASSSNSGSGEQFFGPGTRLTVL.

This sequence joins TRBV27 and TRBJ1-5; 10 positions agree with TRBD1. Unmatched junction bases numbered 4, after V lost 6 bases and J lost 5 bases. Germline V gene data show CDR1 as MNHEY and CDR2 as SMNVEV (reference sequence). The CDR3 extends over 14 amino acids. In nucleotides, the CDR3 is TGTGCCAGCAGCTTGGGACAGGGGTATCAGCCCCAGCATTTT. Protein: CASSLGQGYQPQHF.

The V and J genes are TRBV4-3 and TRBJ1-2; 7 bases line up with TRBD1. Germline CDR1 and CDR2: LGHNA and YSLEER. The CDR3 is made up of 15 amino acids. The V segment lost 3 bases and the J segment 5 bases; nucleotides outside the gene matches: 9. CDR3 protein: CASSHGQASGYGYTF. In DNA, the CDR3 is TGCGCCAGCAGCCATGGACAGGCCTCTGGTTATGGCTACACCTTC.

The genes are TRBV6-1 and TRBJ1-1; TRBD1 matches at 7 bases. The CDR3 has 14 residues. V dropped 6 bases and J dropped 6; count of bases not matched to a gene: 10. Germline V lookup: CDR1 MNHNS, CDR2 SASEGT. CDR3 amino acids: CASSKSLDRAEAFF. In DNA, the CDR3 is TGTGCCAGCAGCAAAAGCCTCGACAGGGCTGAAGCTTTCTTT.

This clone was observed a few times. The chain is built from TRBV19 and TRBJ1-5, with a weak D call TRBD1 (6 bases). V lost 3 bases, J lost 5 bases, and 11 bases lay in between. Per the germline V gene, CDR1 is LNHDA and CDR2 is SQIVND (reference sequence). The CDR3 loop spans 14 amino acids. This CDR3 reads CASSISGDDQPQHF. The CDR3 region has the DNA TGTGCCAGTAGTATTTCAGGGGATGATCAGCCCCAGCATTTT.

The DNA for the CDR3 is TGTGCCAGCAGCCCCAATAGCAATCAGCCCCAGCATTTT. Translated, it gives CASSPNSNQPQHF. The J gene is TRBJ1-5, the V gene TRBV7-2; D is unresolved. This CDR3 has 13 amino acids. Deletions cut 5 bases from V and 0 bases from J, with 5 bases between. CDR1 is SGHTA and CDR2 is FQGNSA in the germline V gene.

The rearrangement joins TRBV9 to TRBJ2-3; no clear D gene. Germline assignment: CDR1 SGDLS and CDR2 YYNGEE. The CDR3 spans 13 residues. Between the trimmed V and J ends, which lost 0 bases and 6 bases, there was a span of 8 bases. CDR3 protein: CASSVALSDTQYF. Written as DNA, the CDR3 is TGTGCCAGCAGCGTAGCGTTGAGCGATACGCAGTATTTT.

V gene TRBV6-5 combines with J gene TRBJ2-7, with a weak D call TRBD1 (6 bases). Germline V CDR1 and CDR2: MNHEY, SVGAGI. Deletions cut 2 bases from V and 4 bases from J, with 18 bases between. CDR3 size: 16 residues. The CDR3 reads CASSYIQGPPSYEQYF. The CDR3 region has the DNA TGTGCCAGCAGTTACATACAGGGCCCTCCTTCGTACGAGCAGTACTTC.

This chain connects TRBV7-2 to TRBJ1-1; 7 bases are shared with TRBD1. This CDR3 is 14 amino acids long. Germline values: CDR1 SGHTA, CDR2 FQGNSA. V lost 1 base, J lost 6 bases, and 5 bases stayed unmatched. This chain's CDR3 is CASSLVRGRAEAFF. The CDR3 region has the DNA TGTGCCAGCAGCTTAGTGAGGGGGCGGGCTGAAGCTTTCTTT.

This chain joins TRBV25-1 and TRBJ2-7; TRBD1 agrees at 7 bases. The germline CDR1 and CDR2 sequences are MGHDK and SYGVNS. This CDR3 is built from 14 residues. The V segment lost 4 bases and the J segment 3 bases; nucleotides outside the gene matches: 6. CDR3 DNA: TGTGCCAGCAGTGGAGGGACAGTTCGCTACGAGCAGTACTTC. Amino acid sequence: CASSGGTVRYEQYF.

The rearrangement links TRBV7-9 to TRBJ2-1; D is perhaps TRBD2 (6 bases). The CDR3 is 14 amino acids. Per the germline V gene, CDR1 is SEHNR and CDR2 is FQNEAQ (reference sequence). Between the trimmed V and J ends, which lost 5 bases and 4 bases, there was a span of 12 bases. In nucleotides, the CDR3 is TGTGCCAGCAGCAACGGGGGACGGTACAATGAGCAGTTCTTC. Protein sequence: CASSNGGRYNEQFF.

This clone occurred once. The chain joins TRBV9 to TRBJ2-1; 8 bases agree with TRBD2. The germline V gene encodes CDR1 SGDLS and CDR2 YYNGEE. The V and J ends lost 1 base and 7 bases, in that order; junction bases with no gene match: 7. The CDR3 is 15 residues long. This CDR3 reads CASSVSGRVGNEQFF. DNA of the CDR3: TGTGCCAGCAGCGTATCCGGGAGGGTTGGGAATGAGCAGTTCTTC. The variable domain in full, with the rest retrieved from reference TRBV9 and TRBJ2-1, is DSGVTQTPKHLITATGQRVTLRCSPRSGDLSVYWYQQSLDQGLQFLIQYYNGEERAKGNILERFSAQQFPDLHSELNLSSLELGDSALYFCASSVSGRVGNEQFFGPGTRLTVL.

This clone was picked up one time. The DNA of the CDR3 is TGTGCCAGCAGTTTCCCCGCGGGGGCCTCGCGGAATGAGCAGTTCTTC. As protein: CASSFPAGASRNEQFF. The chain couples TRBV28 to TRBJ2-1, with a weak D call TRBD2 (7 bases). Germline CDR1 is MDHEN and CDR2 is SYDVKM. CDR3 length equals 16 residues. Trimming took 3 bases from V and 7 from J, leaving 19 bases between them.

V is TRBV7-8 and J is TRBJ1-6, with 7 nucleotides matching TRBD1. Germline assignment: CDR1 SGHVS and CDR2 FQNEAQ. The junction had 6 bases not matched to a gene; V was cut back by 4 bases and J by 6 bases. This CDR3 is 15 amino acids long. Here the CDR3 DNA reads TGTGCCAGCAGCTCCCTACAGGGGTCTAATTCACCCCTCCACTTT. It translates to CASSSLQGSNSPLHF.

V usage is TRBV28 and J usage is TRBJ1-1, with a tentative D call TRBD1 (5 bases). The germline V gene has CDR1 MDHEN and CDR2 SYDVKM. Trimming stripped 2 bases from V and 3 bases from J, with 13 bases between. There are 15 residues in the CDR3. The CDR3 spells CASSLGGVGDTEAFF. The CDR3 nucleotides are TGTGCCAGCAGTTTAGGGGGGGTGGGGGACACTGAAGCTTTCTTT.

This clone was detected only a few times. The chain combines TRBV6-6 with TRBJ1-3; D remains ambiguous. Germline CDR1 is MNHNY and CDR2 is SVGAGI (reference sequence). The V end was cut by 4 bases, the J end by 4 bases, with 14 bases between. The CDR3 is made up of 15 amino acids. DNA for the CDR3: TGTGCCAGCAGTTGGGCCGCCGGTTCCGGAAACACCATATATTTT. It yields the protein CASSWAAGSGNTIYF.